A single sample gave rise to the 16 T cell receptor beta chains below, sequenced in a study of OX40 agonist ivuxolimab in advanced cancers. Produced via immunoSEQ multiplex PCR; TCRdb's table is partial and in-frame only. Of roughly 74,000 clones listed, around 93% are singletons. Sequenced material: CD4+ or CD8+ T cells sorted from blood, taken in a trial of the OX40 agonist ivuxolimab. The source is an adult with an advanced solid tumor such as melanoma, head and neck, liver or kidney cancer.

This clone has only one observation. This chain uses TRBV4-1 with TRBJ1-1; no firm D call. The CDR3 totals 16 residues. Trimming left V 0 bases short and J 1 base short, with 12 bases between. Looked up from germline, CDR1 is MGHRA and CDR2 is YSYEKL. The CDR3 DNA is TGCGCCAGCAGCCAAGAAAAGGGTGGAGAGAACACTGAAGCTTTCTTT. Translation: CASSQEKGGENTEAFF.

This chain links TRBV4-1 with TRBJ1-1; D gene ambiguous. The V end lost 1 base, the J end lost 6 bases, and 12 bases lay between the germline ends. Per the germline V gene, CDR1 is MGHRA and CDR2 is YSYEKL. This CDR3 has 14 residues. The CDR3 nucleotides read TGCGCCAGCAGCCAAGCCCCCGGGTTCCCTGAAGCTTTCTTT. Its translation: CASSQAPGFPEAFF.

V usage is TRBV19 and J usage is TRBJ2-7, with D perhaps assigned TRBD1 or TRBD2 (5 bases each). CDR1 is LNHDA, CDR2 SQIVND, per germline (reference sequence). The V gene lost 3 bases and the J gene lost 3 bases, with 9 bases spanning the gap. This CDR3 contains 13 residues. As DNA, the CDR3 is TGTGCCAGTAGTATTCGGGGCTACTACGAGCAGTACTTC. It codes for CASSIRGYYEQYF.

The chain employs TRBV11-2 and TRBJ1-2, with D unresolved. The CDR3 is made up of 13 amino acids. The germline V gene encodes CDR1 SGHAT and CDR2 FQNNGV. V was cut by 3 bases and J by 4 bases, with 9 bases left in between. The CDR3 loop is CASSFTEIYGYTF. The DNA of the CDR3 is TGTGCCAGCAGCTTCACTGAAATCTATGGCTACACCTTC.

The chain combines TRBV27 with TRBJ1-5; D is ambiguous. With 5 bases removed from V and 7 bases from J, the gap between germline ends came to 18 bases. This CDR3 contains 15 residues. The germline gives CDR1 MNHEY, CDR2 SMNVEV (reference sequence). The CDR3 coding sequence is TGTGCCAGCAGTCCCATAGAAAGGGTGGAACAGCCCCAGCATTTT. It translates to CASSPIERVEQPQHF.

The chain employs TRBV13 and TRBJ2-5; no firm D call. The CDR3 contains 11 residues. The ends were cut back, 3 bases at V and 4 bases at J, with 3 bases in the middle. Per germline, CDR1 PRHDT and CDR2 FYEKMQ (reference sequence). DNA for the CDR3: TGTGCCAGCAGCTTCTTAGAGACCCAGTACTTC. Encoded protein: CASSFLETQYF.

The chain employs TRBV4-1 and TRBJ1-2; D remains ambiguous. There are 13 residues in the CDR3. V shed 4 bases and J shed 1 base, with 7 bases lying between them. Germline V gene lookup returns CDR1 MGHRA and CDR2 YSYEKL. The chain's CDR3 is CASSPGDNYGYTF. Here the CDR3 DNA reads TGCGCCAGCAGCCCAGGTGATAACTATGGCTACACCTTC.

V and J are TRBV6-5 and TRBJ1-1, with D tentatively TRBD1 (6 bases). The germline gives CDR1 MNHEY, CDR2 SVGAGI. V lost 6 bases and J lost 8, with 13 bases in between. This CDR3 is built from 12 residues. CDR3 residues: CASSGGGTEAFF. In nucleotides, the CDR3 is TGTGCCAGCAGCGGAGGGGGTACCGAAGCTTTCTTT.

This chain uses TRBV5-8 with TRBJ2-4; 7 bases agree with TRBD1. CDR1 and CDR2 from the germline V gene are SGHTS and YDEGEE. The junction had 6 bases not matched to a gene; V was cut back by 3 bases and J by 6 bases. This CDR3 has 14 residues. The CDR3 protein is CASSSPGQLNIQYF. The CDR3 DNA is TGTGCCAGCAGCTCCCCGGGACAGCTAAACATTCAGTACTTC.

The chain joins TRBV9 to TRBJ2-1; D might be TRBD2 (6 bases). The CDR3 is 14 amino acids. The ends were cut back, 2 bases at V and 5 bases at J, with 11 bases in the middle. Germline V gene lookup returns CDR1 SGDLS and CDR2 YYNGEE. The CDR3 reads CASSVSGVNNEQFF. The CDR3 nucleotides read TGTGCCAGCAGCGTCTCGGGGGTGAACAATGAGCAGTTCTTC.

V gene TRBV27 combines with J gene TRBJ2-1; maybe TRBD2 (6 bases). Germline values: CDR1 MNHEY, CDR2 SMNVEV (reference sequence). The CDR3 consists of 16 residues. Trimming took 1 base from V and 3 from J, leaving 13 bases between them. CDR3 coding DNA: TGTGCCAGCAGTTTATTGCACCACGGGGGCTACAATGAGCAGTTCTTC. Its translation: CASSLLHHGGYNEQFF.

The chain joins TRBV5-4 to TRBJ1-2, with 8 bases aligning to TRBD1. This CDR3 is 15 amino acids long. With V trimmed by 5 bases and J by 5 bases, 11 bases remained unmatched. CDR1 and CDR2 from the germline V gene are SGHNT and YYREEE (reference sequence). The CDR3 region is CASSIDRGSLYGYTF. DNA of the CDR3: TGTGCCAGCAGTATTGACAGGGGCTCCCTTTATGGCTACACCTTC.

The chain couples TRBV5-6 to TRBJ1-4, with 8 bases aligning to TRBD1. CDR1 and CDR2 (germline): SGHDT, YYEEEE. The length of the CDR3 is 13 residues. The junction had 0 bases not matched to a gene; V was cut back by 3 bases and J by 5 bases. The CDR3 region is CASSWDRNEKLFF. The DNA of the CDR3 is TGTGCCAGCAGCTGGGACAGGAATGAAAAACTGTTTTTT.

This clone was detected only once. The rearrangement links TRBV9 to TRBJ1-3; perhaps TRBD1 as D (5 bases). The V gene's germline CDR1 is SGDLS and CDR2 YYNGEE. The V and J ends lost 0 bases and 0 bases respectively, with 10 bases between them. The CDR3 contains 16 residues. Here the CDR3 DNA reads TGTGCCAGCAGCGTAGAGGAGGGGATCTCTGGAAACACCATATATTTT. It is translated as CASSVEEGISGNTIYF.

This clone was recorded only once. The chain links TRBV14 to TRBJ2-7; D perhaps matches TRBD1 (5 bases). Deletions cut 4 bases from V and 4 bases from J, with 14 bases between. CDR3 size: 14 residues. Germline V gene lookup returns CDR1 SGHDN and CDR2 FVKESK. This CDR3 is CASSPVGQEYEQYF. Here the CDR3 DNA reads TGTGCCAGCAGCCCCGTCGGACAAGAGTACGAGCAGTACTTC.

Written as DNA, the CDR3 is TGTGCCAGCAGCTTGGTGTCAGATAATTCACCCCTCCACTTT. This gives the protein CASSLVSDNSPLHF. The chain is built from TRBV5-5 and TRBJ1-6; D remains ambiguous. This CDR3 is 14 amino acids long. Per the germline V gene, CDR1 is SGHKS and CDR2 is YYEKEE (reference sequence). Deletions cut 0 bases from V and 5 bases from J, with 6 bases between.